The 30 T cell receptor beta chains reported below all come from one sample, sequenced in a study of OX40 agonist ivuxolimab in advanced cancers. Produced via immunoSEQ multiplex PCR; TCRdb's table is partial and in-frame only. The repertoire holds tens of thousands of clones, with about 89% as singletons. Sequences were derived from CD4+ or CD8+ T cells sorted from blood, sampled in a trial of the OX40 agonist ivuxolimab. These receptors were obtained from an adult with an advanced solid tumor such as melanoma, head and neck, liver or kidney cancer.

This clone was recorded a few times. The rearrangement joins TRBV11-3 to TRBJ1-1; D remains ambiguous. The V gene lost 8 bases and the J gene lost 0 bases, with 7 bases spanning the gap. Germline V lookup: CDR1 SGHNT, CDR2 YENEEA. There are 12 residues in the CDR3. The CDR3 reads CASRGMNTEAFF. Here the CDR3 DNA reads TGTGCCAGCCGGGGAATGAACACTGAAGCTTTCTTT.

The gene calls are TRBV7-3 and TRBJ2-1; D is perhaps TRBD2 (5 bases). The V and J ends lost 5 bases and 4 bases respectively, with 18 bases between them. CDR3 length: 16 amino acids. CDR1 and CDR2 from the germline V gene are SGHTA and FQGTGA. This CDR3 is CASSRAHLAAYNEQFF. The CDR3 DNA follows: TGTGCCAGCAGCCGCGCCCATCTAGCAGCATACAATGAGCAGTTCTTC.

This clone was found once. The CDR3 sequence is CASSLMVRGSGDEQFF. The DNA of the CDR3 is TGTGCCAGCAGCTTAATGGTGAGGGGGAGCGGCGATGAGCAGTTCTTC. This chain connects TRBV7-3 to TRBJ2-1, with D possibly matching TRBD1 (6 bases). The CDR3 is 16 residues long. V shed 1 base and J shed 8 bases, with 18 bases lying between them. CDR1 and CDR2 (germline): SGHTA, FQGTGA.

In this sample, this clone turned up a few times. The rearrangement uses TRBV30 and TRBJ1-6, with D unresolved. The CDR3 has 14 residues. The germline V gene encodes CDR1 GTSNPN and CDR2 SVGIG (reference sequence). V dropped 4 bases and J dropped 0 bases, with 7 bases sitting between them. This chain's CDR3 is CAWTSNSYNSPLHF. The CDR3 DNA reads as TGTGCCTGGACGTCCAACTCCTATAATTCACCCCTCCACTTT.

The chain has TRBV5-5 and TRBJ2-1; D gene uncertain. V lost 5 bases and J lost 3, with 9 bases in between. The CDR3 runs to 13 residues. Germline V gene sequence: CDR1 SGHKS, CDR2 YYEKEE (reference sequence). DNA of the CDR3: TGTGCCAGCAGTCGGGTTCTCTACAATGAGCAGTTCTTC. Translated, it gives CASSRVLYNEQFF.

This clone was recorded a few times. DNA for the CDR3: TGTGCCAGCAGCTCCGGGACAGCGAACACCGGGGAGCTGTTTTTT. Protein sequence: CASSSGTANTGELFF. This chain joins TRBV7-9 and TRBJ2-2, with 7 bases identical to TRBD1. CDR1 SEHNR and CDR2 FQNEAQ come from the germline V gene (reference sequence). With 4 bases clipped from V and 0 bases from J, the junction kept 2 bases outside the gene matches. The CDR3 has 15 residues.

CDR3 in DNA: TGTGCCAGCAGCGATACTAGCGGGAGGACTAGGGAGCAGTTCTTC. This sequence encodes CASSDTSGRTREQFF. The chain couples TRBV11-1 to TRBJ2-1; 12 bases agree with TRBD2. CDR3 length equals 15 residues. Germline V gene sequence: CDR1 SGHAT, CDR2 FQDESV (reference sequence). V lost 5 bases and J lost 10; bases outside the gene matches: 9.

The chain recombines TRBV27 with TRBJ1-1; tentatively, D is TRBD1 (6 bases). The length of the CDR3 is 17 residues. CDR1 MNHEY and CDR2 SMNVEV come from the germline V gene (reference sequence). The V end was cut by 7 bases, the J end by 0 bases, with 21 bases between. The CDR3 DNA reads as TGTGCCAGCATCCTAGGACAGCCGCCCGTGCTGAACACTGAAGCTTTCTTT. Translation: CASILGQPPVLNTEAFF.

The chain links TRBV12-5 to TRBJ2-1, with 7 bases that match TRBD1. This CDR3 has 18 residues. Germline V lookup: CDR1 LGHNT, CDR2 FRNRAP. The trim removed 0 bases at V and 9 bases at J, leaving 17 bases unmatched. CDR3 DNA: TGTGCTAGTGGTTTGGTACGCGAATCGACCGACAGGGCCAGTGAGCAGTTCTTC. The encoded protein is CASGLVRESTDRASEQFF.

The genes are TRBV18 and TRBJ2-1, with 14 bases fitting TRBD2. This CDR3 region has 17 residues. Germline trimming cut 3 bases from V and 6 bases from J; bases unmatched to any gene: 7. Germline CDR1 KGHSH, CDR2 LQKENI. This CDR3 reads CASSPSGTSGSSNEQFF. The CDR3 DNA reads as TGTGCCAGCTCACCCTCCGGGACTAGCGGGAGCTCCAATGAGCAGTTCTTC.

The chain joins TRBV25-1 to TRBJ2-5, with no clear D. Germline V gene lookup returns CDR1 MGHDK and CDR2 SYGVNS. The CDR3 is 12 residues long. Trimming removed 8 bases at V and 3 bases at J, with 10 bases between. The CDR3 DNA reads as TGTGCCAGCTCCGGGTTGAAAGAGACCCAGTACTTC. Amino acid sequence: CASSGLKETQYF.

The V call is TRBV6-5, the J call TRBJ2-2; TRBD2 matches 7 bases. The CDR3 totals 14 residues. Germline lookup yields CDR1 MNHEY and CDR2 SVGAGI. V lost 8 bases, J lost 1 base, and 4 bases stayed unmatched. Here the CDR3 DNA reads TGTGCCAGCGGCGGACTAGTGAACACCGGGGAGCTGTTTTTT. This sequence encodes CASGGLVNTGELFF.

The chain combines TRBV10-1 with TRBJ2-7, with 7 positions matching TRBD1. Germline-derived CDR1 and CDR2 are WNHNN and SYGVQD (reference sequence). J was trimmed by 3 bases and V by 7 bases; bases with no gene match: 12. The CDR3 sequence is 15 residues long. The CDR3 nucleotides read TGCGCCAGCACCGAGACGGGACAGCAGAACTACGAGCAGTACTTC. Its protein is CASTETGQQNYEQYF.

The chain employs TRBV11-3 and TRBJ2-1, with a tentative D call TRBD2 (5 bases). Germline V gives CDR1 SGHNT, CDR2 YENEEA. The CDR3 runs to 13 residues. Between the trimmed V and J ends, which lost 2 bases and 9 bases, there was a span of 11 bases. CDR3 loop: CASSLSVGAEQFF. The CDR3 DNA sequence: TGTGCCAGCAGCTTATCTGTGGGAGCTGAGCAGTTCTTC. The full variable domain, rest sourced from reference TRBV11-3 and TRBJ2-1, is EAGVVQSPRYKIIEKKQPVAFWCNPISGHNTLYWYLQNLGQGPELLIRYENEEAVDDSQLPKDRFSAERLKGVDSTLKIQPAELGDSAVYLCASSLSVGAEQFFGPGTRLTVL.

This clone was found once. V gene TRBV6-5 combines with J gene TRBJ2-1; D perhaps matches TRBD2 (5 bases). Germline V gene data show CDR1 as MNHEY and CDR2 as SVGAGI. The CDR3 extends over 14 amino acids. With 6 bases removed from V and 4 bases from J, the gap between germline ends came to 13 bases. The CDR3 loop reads CASRAQRRYNEQFF. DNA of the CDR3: TGTGCCAGCAGGGCCCAGCGGCGATACAATGAGCAGTTCTTC.

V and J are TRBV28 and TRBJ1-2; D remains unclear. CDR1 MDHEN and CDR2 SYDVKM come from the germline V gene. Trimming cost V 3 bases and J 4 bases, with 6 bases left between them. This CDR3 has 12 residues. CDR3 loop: CASSLSLYGYTF. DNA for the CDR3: TGTGCCAGCAGTTTGTCCCTCTATGGCTACACCTTC.

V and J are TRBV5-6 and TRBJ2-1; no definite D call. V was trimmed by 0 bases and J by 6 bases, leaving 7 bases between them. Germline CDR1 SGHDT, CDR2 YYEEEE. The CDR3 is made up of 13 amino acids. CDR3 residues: CASSLEGFNEQFF. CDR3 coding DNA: TGTGCCAGCAGCTTGGAGGGTTTCAATGAGCAGTTCTTC.

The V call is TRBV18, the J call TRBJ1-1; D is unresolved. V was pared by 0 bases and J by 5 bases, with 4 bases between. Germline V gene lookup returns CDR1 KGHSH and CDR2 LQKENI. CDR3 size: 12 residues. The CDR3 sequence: CASSPPGTEAFF. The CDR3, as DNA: TGTGCCAGCTCACCACCGGGGACTGAAGCTTTCTTT. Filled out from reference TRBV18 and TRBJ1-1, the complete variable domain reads NAGVMQNPRHLVRRRGQEARLRCSPMKGHSHVYWYRQLPEEGLKFMVYLQKENIIDESGMPKERFSAEFPKEGPSILRIQQVVRGDSAAYFCASSPPGTEAFFGQGTRLTVV.

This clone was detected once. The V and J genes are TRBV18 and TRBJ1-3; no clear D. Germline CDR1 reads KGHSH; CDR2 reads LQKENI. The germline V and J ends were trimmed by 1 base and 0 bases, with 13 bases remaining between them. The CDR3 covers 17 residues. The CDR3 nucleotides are TGTGCCAGCTCACCACTAATGTCAGCAAACTCTGGAAACACCATATATTTT. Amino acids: CASSPLMSANSGNTIYF. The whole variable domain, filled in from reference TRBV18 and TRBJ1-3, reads NAGVMQNPRHLVRRRGQEARLRCSPMKGHSHVYWYRQLPEEGLKFMVYLQKENIIDESGMPKERFSAEFPKEGPSILRIQQVVRGDSAAYFCASSPLMSANSGNTIYFGEGSWLTVV.

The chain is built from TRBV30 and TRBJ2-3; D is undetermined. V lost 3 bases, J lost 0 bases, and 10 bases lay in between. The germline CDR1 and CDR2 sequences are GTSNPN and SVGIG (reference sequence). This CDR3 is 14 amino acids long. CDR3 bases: TGTGCCTGGAGAGCGTTGGGTAGCACAGATACGCAGTATTTT. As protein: CAWRALGSTDTQYF.

The CDR3 region is CASSRTSGRTGETQYF. In nucleotides, the CDR3 is TGTGCCAGTAGTCGGACTAGCGGGAGAACCGGGGAGACCCAGTACTTC. This chain connects TRBV19 to TRBJ2-5; TRBD2 matches 13 bases. Germline-derived CDR1 and CDR2 are LNHDA and SQIVND (reference sequence). Trimming removed 5 bases from V and 5 bases from J; junction bases left unmatched: 8. CDR3 length: 16 amino acids.

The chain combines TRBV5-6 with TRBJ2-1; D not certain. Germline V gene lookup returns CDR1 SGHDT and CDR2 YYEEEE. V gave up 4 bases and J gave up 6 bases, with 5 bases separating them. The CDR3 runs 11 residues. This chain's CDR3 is CASSVANEQFF. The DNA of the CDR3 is TGTGCCAGCAGCGTAGCCAATGAGCAGTTCTTC.

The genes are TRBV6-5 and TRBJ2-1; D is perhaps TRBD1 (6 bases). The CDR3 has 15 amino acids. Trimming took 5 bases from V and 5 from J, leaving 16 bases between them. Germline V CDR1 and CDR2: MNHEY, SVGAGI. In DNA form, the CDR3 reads TGTGCCAGCAGTACGGGGCGGACAGAGAACAATGAGCAGTTCTTC. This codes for CASSTGRTENNEQFF.

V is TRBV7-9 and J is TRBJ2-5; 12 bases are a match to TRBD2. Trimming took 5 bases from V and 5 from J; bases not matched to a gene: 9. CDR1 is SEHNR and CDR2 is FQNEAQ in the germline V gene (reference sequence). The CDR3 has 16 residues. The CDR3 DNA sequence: TGTGCCAGCAGCCGGACTAGCGGGAAGGGGTGGGAGACCCAGTACTTC. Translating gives CASSRTSGKGWETQYF.

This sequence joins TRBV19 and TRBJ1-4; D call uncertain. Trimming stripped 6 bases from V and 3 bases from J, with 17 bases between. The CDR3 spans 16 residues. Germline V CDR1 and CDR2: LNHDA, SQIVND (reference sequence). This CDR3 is CASSPGQSAANEKLFF. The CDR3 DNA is TGTGCCAGTAGCCCCGGTCAGTCGGCGGCTAATGAAAAACTGTTTTTT. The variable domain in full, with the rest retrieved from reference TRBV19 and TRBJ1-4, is DGGITQSPKYLFRKEGQNVTLSCEQNLNHDAMYWYRQDPGQGLRLIYYSQIVNDFQKGDIAEGYSVSREKKESFPLTVTSAQKNPTAFYLCASSPGQSAANEKLFFGSGTQLSVL.

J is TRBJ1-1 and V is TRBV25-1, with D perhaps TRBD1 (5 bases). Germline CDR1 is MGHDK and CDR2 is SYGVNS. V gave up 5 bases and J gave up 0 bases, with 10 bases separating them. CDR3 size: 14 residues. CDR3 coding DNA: TGTGCCAGCAGTAGCGACAGAATGAACACTGAAGCTTTCTTT. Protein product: CASSSDRMNTEAFF. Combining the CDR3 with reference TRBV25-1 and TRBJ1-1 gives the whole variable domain EADIYQTPRYLVIGTGKKITLECSQTMGHDKMYWYQQDPGMELHLIHYSYGVNSTEKGDLSSESTVSRIRTEHFPLTLESARPSHTSQYLCASSSDRMNTEAFFGQGTRLTVV.

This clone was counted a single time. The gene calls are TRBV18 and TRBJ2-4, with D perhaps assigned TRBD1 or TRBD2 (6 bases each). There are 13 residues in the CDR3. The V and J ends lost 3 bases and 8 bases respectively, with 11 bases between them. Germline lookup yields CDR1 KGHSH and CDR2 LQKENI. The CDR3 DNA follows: TGTGCCAGCTCACCCGACAGGAGGGACATTCAGTACTTC. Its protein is CASSPDRRDIQYF. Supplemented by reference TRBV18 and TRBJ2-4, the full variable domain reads NAGVMQNPRHLVRRRGQEARLRCSPMKGHSHVYWYRQLPEEGLKFMVYLQKENIIDESGMPKERFSAEFPKEGPSILRIQQVVRGDSAAYFCASSPDRRDIQYFGAGTRLSVL.

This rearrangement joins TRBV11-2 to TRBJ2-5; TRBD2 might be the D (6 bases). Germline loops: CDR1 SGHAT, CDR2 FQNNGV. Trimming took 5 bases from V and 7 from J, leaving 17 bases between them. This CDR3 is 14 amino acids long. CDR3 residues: CASSPLEGLGTQYF. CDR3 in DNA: TGTGCCAGCAGCCCCTTGGAGGGCCTGGGGACCCAGTACTTC.

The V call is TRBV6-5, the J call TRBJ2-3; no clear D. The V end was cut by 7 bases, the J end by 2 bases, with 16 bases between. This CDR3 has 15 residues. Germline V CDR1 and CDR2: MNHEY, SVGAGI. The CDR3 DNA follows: TGTGCCAGCAATGCACAACCCCTGTTCACAGATACGCAGTATTTT. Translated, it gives CASNAQPLFTDTQYF.

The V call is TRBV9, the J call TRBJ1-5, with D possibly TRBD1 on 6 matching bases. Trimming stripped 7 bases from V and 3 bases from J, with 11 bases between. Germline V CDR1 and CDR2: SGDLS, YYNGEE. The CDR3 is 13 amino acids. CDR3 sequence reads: CASGGAHNQPQHF. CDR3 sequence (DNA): TGTGCCAGCGGGGGGGCGCACAATCAGCCCCAGCATTTT.